The clone carrying this T cell receptor beta chain was observed at least ten times. What it binds is unknown. This entry is derived from a study of beta chain features in type 1 diabetes. Study results and limitations: Highly expressing activated T cells could be over-counted with a cDNA template. Whatever favoring of shorter templates PCR might show would apply equally to patients and controls. The study found moderately but significantly shorter TCRB CDR3s in all four CD4+ subsets of Type 1 diabetes patients. For patients, the naive, central memory and Treg TCRB repertoires appeared more alike than for healthy donors.

In germline, CDR1 is SGHNT, CDR2 YYREEE (reference sequence). This CDR3 has 15 amino acids. Trimming removed 4 bases from V and 0 bases from J; junction bases left unmatched: 4. Sequencing targeted expressed TCRB transcripts, as all isolated RNA had been reverse transcribed. Read counts averaged approximately 3.6 million for samples of naive, central memory and regulatory T cells. The protocol was immunoSEQ multiplex PCR, while the TCRdb copy is restricted to in-frame clones and leaves out a portion. The sample has around 140,000 clones; roughly 10% are singletons. The sample was central memory CD4+ T cells from blood. The TCR comes from a man aged 25-40 years with type 1 diabetes. The chain is built from TRBV5-4 and TRBJ2-7, with 10 bases identical to TRBD1. The CDR3 coding sequence is TGTGCCAGCAGCCGGACAGGGGGGGACTCCTACGAGCAGTACTTC. It translates to CASSRTGGDSYEQYF.